This TCR beta chain comes out of a study of PD-L1 blockade in urothelial cancer. This table comes from immunoSEQ multiplex PCR, and its TCRdb copy is limited to in-frame clones, with some not included. This table holds about 91,000 clones, roughly 80% found once. Time point reported: peripheral blood 6 weeks after treatment start. The origin of this receptor is a man aged 65-85 years with urothelial cancer. The sequenced sample was PBMCs, obtained around atezolizumab (anti-PD-L1) treatment.

The CDR3 region is CASSLGQAGNTIYF. DNA of the CDR3: TGTGCCAGCAGCTTAGGACAAGCTGGAAACACCATATATTTT. The chain has TRBV7-9 and TRBJ1-3; D ambiguous. CDR3 size: 14 residues. V dropped 1 base and J dropped 2 bases, with 6 bases sitting between them. Germline-derived CDR1 and CDR2 are SEHNR and FQNEAQ (reference sequence).